The clone carrying this T cell receptor beta chain was detected a few times. Its target is unknown. This sample was taken from a study of cytomegalovirus exposure and HLA in healthy donors. Study-level findings and limits: One cluster of highly shared sequence variants probably arose as a sequencing artifact. Excluded were some V segments that proved indistinguishable, including TRBV6-2 and TRBV6-3.

Trimming shortened V by 4 bases and J by 6 bases, and 12 bases separated the two germline ends. This CDR3 region has 14 residues. Germline V gene data show CDR1 as LNHDA and CDR2 as SQIVND (reference sequence). PCR was performed using 60 Vbeta and 13 Jbeta primers. Only in-frame clones appear in the TCRdb table, and some are missing; sequencing was by immunoSEQ multiplex PCR. The repertoire holds approximately 100,000 clones, with less than 70% as singletons. The V call is TRBV19, the J call TRBJ1-4; D is possibly TRBD1 (6 bases). Source material: PBMCs. This receptor was identified in a human donor in good health. CDR3 sequence: CASSKQGWDEKLFF. The CDR3 DNA reads as TGTGCCAGTAGTAAACAGGGTTGGGATGAAAAACTGTTTTTT. The full variable domain, completed using reference TRBV19 and TRBJ1-4, is DGGITQSPKYLFRKEGQNVTLSCEQNLNHDAMYWYRQDPGQGLRLIYYSQIVNDFQKGDIAEGYSVSREKKESFPLTVTSAQKNPTAFYLCASSKQGWDEKLFFGSGTQLSVL.